This T cell receptor (beta chain) appears in the sequencing data of a study of cytotoxic CD8 clonotypes in ibrutinib-treated CLL (dated by TCRdb to about 2021). Looking at the study overall: The cohort had about a dozen relapsed/refractory and approximately 15 treatment-naive patients; roughly 17 were IGHV unmutated. Responses were partial in some 24 patients and complete in 2; after median approximately 69 months follow-up, around 15 stayed in remission and about twelve progressed. Response samples were obtained after a median of 12 months of treatment, with a range of about 6 to 36 months. On average, each sample had approximately 250,000 productive templates and about 89,000 productive rearrangements. Of the 86 people in the trial, around 24 had longitudinal samples available. Cryopreserved peripheral blood mononuclear cells were collected at three points: before therapy, at response, and at either sustained remission or disease progression. Patients were still on ibrutinib when every remission and progressive disease sample was collected. Overall results and qualifications from the work: At baseline, clonality was higher than in age-matched healthy donors and showed a strong correlation with circulating CD8+ T-cell counts. Public clonotypes were rare and either shrank or stayed stable during treatment, and the rise in clonality at ibrutinib response reflected expansion of private clonotypes. Clonality rose at ibrutinib response, remained stable during sustained remission, and dropped back toward baseline at progression. Sustained-remission and progressing patients did not have matched sampling times, and lymph node repertoires were not examined.

The sample's time point, from its label and the paper: less than 30 months on ibrutinib. Roughly 2 micrograms of genomic DNA were extracted from cryopreserved PBMCs for TCR beta library preparation. High-throughput TCR beta sequencing was performed on longitudinal blood samples from CLL patients receiving ibrutinib monotherapy. Patients were enrolled in a phase 2 open-label single-center ibrutinib monotherapy trial. Each clonotype received, on average, around 9.6x coverage in deep resolution sequencing performed on a MiSeq, where the target depth lay between 1 in 1 million and 1 in 200,000 T cells. The immunoSEQ hsTCRB Kit was used to generate the TCR beta libraries. For the original study's pipeline: Data were analyzed with ImmunoSEQ Data Assistant and ImmunoSEQ Analyzer, with V, D and J genes assigned per IMGT definitions. Clonality, with values ranging from 0 to 1, was calculated as one minus the normalized Shannon entropy of productive rearrangement frequencies. Only overrepresented clonotypes making up at least 0.05% of the repertoire of each patient were included in the public clonotype analysis. More than ten repertoires from age-matched healthy donors, obtained from immuneACCESS, served as clonality controls. TCRdb mirrors the immuneACCESS table, restricted to in-frame sequences. Some clones are absent from its copies; in checked studies, under half trace to an unresolved V gene, and the reason for the others is unknown. V and J calls and clone size follow that table, whereas D and trimming were derived from the DNA. The sample table contains roughly 170,000 clones; only one count was recorded for under 90% of them. The leading ten clones occupy under 5.5% of the sample.

From a lookup of the germline V gene (reference sequence), CDR1 and CDR2 are SGHAT and FQDESV. V drops 5 bases and J drops 7 bases, leaving 11 bases in between. Reading from cysteine to phenylalanine, the CDR3 counts 12 amino acids. Just the 36-base CDR3 DNA is kept, in frame starting at base 1. Points on this clone: Its recognized antigen is unknown. Within one base of it there is no much larger clone, and no base qualities were kept.

The material sequenced was PBMCs, taken after 24 months of ibrutinib treatment. This clonotype was sampled from a human donor with chronic lymphocytic leukemia. The chain is encoded by TRBV11-1 joined to TRBJ1-1; TRBD1 is a possible D gene, resting on 5 matching bases. The CDR3 reads as follows: CASSSQGFEAFF. The DNA sequence is TGTGCCAGCAGCAGCCAGGGATTTGAAGCTTTCTTT.